The 29 T cell receptor beta chains below come from one sample, sequenced in a study of Tregs in tolerant kidney transplant recipients. The nonmyeloablative bone marrow transplants came from related graft donors, with transient mixed chimerism. Here immunoSEQ multiplex PCR was the method, and the copy in TCRdb shows in-frame clones only, minus some. Its table records approximately 6,600 clones. The starting material was CD8+ T cells from blood (PBMCs), obtained 12 months after the transplant. These receptors originate from a human patient who received a combined kidney and bone marrow transplant. The graft donor may have given rise to some T cells.

Notes on this clone: The read terminates 3 residues ahead of where the CDR3 ends, so the germline J gene completes it. V usage is TRBV19 and J usage is TRBJ2-5; perhaps TRBD1 as D (6 bases). V was cut by 1 base and J by 7 bases, with 16 bases left in between. This CDR3 has 15 residues. Germline CDR1 is LNHDA and CDR2 is SQIVND (reference sequence). CDR3 sequence reads: CASSIGQGLIGTQYF. The sequenced part of the CDR3 DNA is TGTGCCAGTAGTATAGGGCAGGGGCTAATTGGGACC. The full variable domain, completed using reference TRBV19 and TRBJ2-5, is DGGITQSPKYLFRKEGQNVTLSCEQNLNHDAMYWYRQDPGQGLRLIYYSQIVNDFQKGDIAEGYSVSREKKESFPLTVTSAQKNPTAFYLCASSIGQGLIGTQYFGPGTRLLVL.

For this clone: The CDR3 end lies 3 residues beyond the end of the read and is filled in from the germline J gene. The rearrangement joins TRBV19 to TRBJ1-1; D unresolved. The CDR3 is 11 residues long. The germline V gene encodes CDR1 LNHDA and CDR2 SQIVND (reference sequence). V was pared by 9 bases and J by 7 bases, with 12 bases between. The DNA read from the CDR3 is TGTGCCAGCAGGACGGGGTATGAA. It is translated as CASRTGYE. In full, the CDR3 is CASRTGYEAFF.

On this clone itself: The sequence runs out 3 residues before the end of the CDR3; the remainder is reconstructed from the germline J gene. This chain joins TRBV7-6 and TRBJ2-1; 10 bases line up with TRBD2. Germline CDR1 is SGHVS and CDR2 is FNYEAQ. Trimming at V came to 5 bases and at J to 9 bases, leaving 10 bases not matched to a gene. CDR3 length: 15 residues. The part of the CDR3 DNA that was read is TGTGCCAGCAGCCCTATACTGCTAGCGGGAGCTGAG. Translation: CASSPILLAGAE. The whole CDR3 reads CASSPILLAGAEQFF.

In regard to this clone: The observed sequence ends 3 residues before the CDR3 terminus, with the missing tail filled in from the germline J gene. This rearrangement joins TRBV10-3 to TRBJ2-5, with TRBD1 identical over 11 bases. With V trimmed by 6 bases and J by 5 bases, 8 bases remained unmatched. There are 15 residues in the CDR3. Germline CDR1 is ENHRY and CDR2 is SYGVKD. The part of the CDR3 DNA that was read is TGTGCCATCAGGGGACAGGGGGTCTTTTCGGAGACC. Protein: CAIRGQGVFSET. The complete CDR3 protein is CAIRGQGVFSETQYF.

For this clone: The sequenced fragment ends 3 residues before the CDR3 boundary, so the rest is inferred from the germline J gene. This rearrangement joins TRBV20-1 to TRBJ2-1, with 10 positions matching TRBD1. The length of the CDR3 is 15 residues. V lost 6 bases and J lost 8; bases outside the gene matches: 13. Germline loops: CDR1 DFQATT, CDR2 SNEGSKA (reference sequence). The CDR3 region is CSATLPGQGRDEQFF. Incomplete CDR3 DNA: TGCAGTGCAACCCTACCGGGACAGGGGAGGGATGAG.

A word on this clone: The CDR3 goes on 3 residues after the read ends, and that part is filled in from the germline J gene. J is TRBJ2-1 and V is TRBV7-8, with a weak D call TRBD1 (6 bases). Between the trimmed V and J ends, which lost 5 bases and 5 bases, there was a span of 19 bases. Germline V CDR1 and CDR2: SGHVS, FQNEAQ. The CDR3 runs 16 residues. CDR3: CASSLPGHGFDNEQFF. The sequenced part of the CDR3 DNA is TGTGCCAGCAGCCTCCCGGGACACGGATTTGACAATGAG.

On this clone: The read terminates 3 residues before the CDR3 end, so the remaining end is supplied by the germline J gene. The chain is built from TRBV11-2 and TRBJ1-1; 8 bases map to TRBD1. Germline assignment: CDR1 SGHAT and CDR2 FQNNGV. The CDR3 has 14 residues. Trimming cost V 1 base and J 4 bases; bases outside gene matches: 2. The DNA read from the CDR3 is TGTGCCAGCAGCTTAGGACAGGGGACCACTGAA. Translated: CASSLGQGTTE. The entire CDR3 reads CASSLGQGTTEAFF.

For this clone: Sequencing ends 3 residues short of the CDR3 end; the germline J gene provides the rest. The rearrangement joins TRBV20-1 to TRBJ2-1; 10 nucleotides match TRBD2. CDR3 length equals 17 residues. Germline assignment: CDR1 DFQATT and CDR2 SNEGSKA (reference sequence). J gave up 1 base and V 5 bases, and 11 bases lay outside the gene matches. The CDR3 spells CSAPLAGEVRSYNEQFF. The sequenced part of the CDR3 DNA is TGCAGTGCTCCTCTAGCGGGAGAAGTAAGGTCCTACAATGAG.

A word on this clone: The CDR3 end falls 3 residues outside the read, so it is completed with the germline J gene. V usage is TRBV29-1 and J usage is TRBJ1-6, with 7 bases aligning to TRBD1. J gave up 5 bases and V 7 bases, and 23 bases lay outside the gene matches. CDR1 and CDR2 from the germline V gene are SQVTM and ANQGSEA. This CDR3 has 19 amino acids. The sequenced CDR3 bases are TGCAGCGACCCCATGTTTGTCTCTTTTATCCAGGGGGATAATTCACCC. It is translated as CSDPMFVSFIQGDNSP. The full-length CDR3 reads as CSDPMFVSFIQGDNSPLHF.

About this clone: The read stops 3 residues short of the end of the CDR3; the missing end is completed from the germline J gene. The chain combines TRBV5-6 with TRBJ2-7; a weak D match, TRBD1 (6 bases). Trimming shortened V by 4 bases and J by 2 bases, and 16 bases separated the two germline ends. The CDR3 extends over 15 amino acids. From germline, CDR1 is SGHDT and CDR2 YYEEEE. This CDR3 is CASSPAGAPPYEQYF. The sequenced part of the CDR3 DNA is TGTGCCAGCAGCCCGGCAGGGGCTCCCCCCTACGAG.

As regards this clone: The read ends 3 residues shy of where the CDR3 ends; the end is completed using the germline J gene. The chain has TRBV19 and TRBJ2-1, with 7 bases identical to TRBD1. The germline gives CDR1 LNHDA, CDR2 SQIVND (reference sequence). Germline trimming cut 5 bases from V and 5 bases from J; bases unmatched to any gene: 12. The CDR3 runs 16 residues. The part of the CDR3 DNA that was read is TGTGCCAGTAGTCCGTGGACAGGTGGGTTTGACAATGAG. Translation: CASSPWTGGFDNE. The CDR3, in full, reads CASSPWTGGFDNEQFF.

CDR3 DNA, as far as it was read: TGTGCCAGTAGTATCCCGGACAGGGGGAGCAATCAGCCC. This encodes CASSIPDRGSNQP. Given in full, the CDR3 is CASSIPDRGSNQPQHF. The rearrangement joins TRBV19 to TRBJ1-5; 10 bases align to TRBD1. The read stops 3 residues short of the end of the CDR3; the missing end is completed from the germline J gene. The V gene's germline CDR1 is LNHDA and CDR2 SQIVND (reference sequence). V trimming: 3 bases; J trimming: 1 base; junction bases outside the gene matches: 3. CDR3 length: 16 residues. The variable domain in full, with the rest retrieved from reference TRBV19 and TRBJ1-5, is DGGITQSPKYLFRKEGQNVTLSCEQNLNHDAMYWYRQDPGQGLRLIYYSQIVNDFQKGDIAEGYSVSREKKESFPLTVTSAQKNPTAFYLCASSIPDRGSNQPQHFGDGTRLSIL.

A note on this clone: At one end the junction does not follow the germline gene, possibly because of a read error. The missing CDR3 end, 3 residues past where the read stops, is filled in from the germline J gene. The rearrangement links TRBV4-2 to TRBJ2-7, with TRBD1 identical over 10 bases. The length of the CDR3 is 16 residues. Germline CDR1 is LGHNA and CDR2 is YNFKEQ. The part of the CDR3 DNA that was read is TGCGCCAGCAGCCCATCTGGGACAGGGGAGTCCTACGAG. Its protein is CASSPSGTGESYE. The whole CDR3 region reads CASSPSGTGESYEQYF.

Of note for this clone: The missing CDR3 end, 3 residues past where the read stops, is filled in from the germline J gene. The chain couples TRBV6-4 to TRBJ2-3, with a possible D match to TRBD2 (5 bases). V was pared by 6 bases and J by 2 bases, with 9 bases between. Germline CDR1 MRHNA, CDR2 SNTAGT. The CDR3 is made up of 13 amino acids. CDR3 protein: CASRSDFTDTQYF. Incomplete CDR3 DNA: TGTGCCAGCAGATCGGACTTCACAGATACG.

About this clone itself: The CDR3 end is not reached by the read, which stops 3 residues before it; the germline J gene fills it in. The genes are TRBV7-3 and TRBJ2-1; D remains ambiguous. V lost 4 bases and J 6 bases, leaving 10 bases between the germline ends. The CDR3 length is 13 residues. Germline CDR1 SGHTA, CDR2 FQGTGA. CDR3: CASSYDLVNEQFF. The CDR3 bases that were read are TGTGCCAGCAGCTATGACCTAGTCAATGAG. Using reference TRBV7-3 and TRBJ2-1 for the parts outside the CDR3, the full variable domain is GAGVSQTPSNKVTEKGKYVELRCDPISGHTALYWYRQSLGQGPEFLIYFQGTGAADDSGLPNDRFFAVRPEGSVSTLKIQRTERGDSAVYLCASSYDLVNEQFFGPGTRLTVL.

A remark on this clone: The CDR3 end lies 3 residues beyond the end of the read and is filled in from the germline J gene. V is TRBV7-9 and J is TRBJ2-7; maybe TRBD2 (5 bases). The CDR3 spans 13 residues. V was pared by 5 bases and J by 1 base, with 9 bases between. CDR1 is SEHNR and CDR2 is FQNEAQ in the germline V gene (reference sequence). CDR3 DNA (partial): TGTGCCAGCAGCCCGAGGGTGTCCTACGAG. Protein product: CASSPRVSYE. The complete CDR3 reads CASSPRVSYEQYF.

For this clone: The sequenced fragment ends 3 residues before the CDR3 boundary, so the rest is inferred from the germline J gene. V and J are TRBV19 and TRBJ2-1, with D perhaps TRBD2 (6 bases). V lost 2 bases and J lost 6, with 14 bases in between. The CDR3 totals 15 residues. Germline CDR1 is LNHDA and CDR2 is SQIVND (reference sequence). The CDR3 bases that were read are TGTGCCAGTAGTATAAACCGTGGGGACTTCAATGAG. It encodes CASSINRGDFNE. The full CDR3 protein is CASSINRGDFNEQFF.

Concerning this clone itself: The DNA ends 3 residues before the CDR3 does, and the rest of the CDR3 is filled in from the germline J gene. The gene calls are TRBV6-2 or TRBV6-3 and TRBJ2-7; 8 bases are a match to TRBD2. This CDR3 is 16 amino acids long. Germline V CDR1 and CDR2: MNHEY, SVGEGT. V dropped 7 bases and J dropped 0; count of bases not matched to a gene: 11. CDR3: CASNPILAASSYEQYF. The part of the CDR3 DNA that was read is TGTGCCAGCAATCCCATACTAGCGGCGAGCTCCTACGAG.

CDR3 DNA, as far as it was read: TGTGCCAGCAGATTAGCGGGAGGAAGCGAG. Translating gives CASRLAGGSE. The entire CDR3 reads CASRLAGGSEQYF. This chain connects TRBV6-2 or TRBV6-3 to TRBJ2-7; 10 nucleotides agree with TRBD2. The CDR3 end falls 3 residues outside the read, so it is completed with the germline J gene. CDR1 and CDR2 (germline): MNHEY, SVGEGT. V trimming: 6 bases; J trimming: 6 bases; junction bases outside the gene matches: 5. This CDR3 has 13 amino acids.

Judged by frequency, this clone is medium-sized. The junction does not match germline at one end; this may be a read error. The read ends 3 residues before the CDR3 terminus; that terminus is restored from the germline J gene. V usage is TRBV4-2 and J usage is TRBJ2-1; TRBD1 might be the D (6 bases). The CDR3 totals 16 residues. Per the germline V gene, CDR1 is LGHNA and CDR2 is YNFKEQ. CDR3 sequence: CASSQEWTAMYNEQFF. The sequenced CDR3 bases are TGCGCCAGCAGCCAAGAATGGACAGCAATGTACAATGAG.

Points on this clone: Coverage ceases 3 residues before the CDR3 finishes, and the germline J gene fills in the end. J is TRBJ2-3 and V is TRBV24-1; no firm D call. V was pared by 3 bases and J by 0 bases, with 12 bases between. Germline CDR1 KGHDR, CDR2 SFDVKD. The CDR3 has 16 residues. Partial CDR3 DNA: TGTGCCACCAGTGATGCGGTGGGTACTAGCACAGATACG. Translation gives CATSDAVGTSTDT. In full, the CDR3 is CATSDAVGTSTDTQYF.

As for this clone: Sequencing ends 3 residues short of the CDR3 end; the germline J gene provides the rest. The rearrangement links TRBV2 to TRBJ2-7; 9 positions match TRBD2. Looked up from germline, CDR1 is SNHLY and CDR2 is FYNNEI. The CDR3 runs to 16 residues. V lost 6 bases and J lost 0; bases outside the gene matches: 9. The CDR3 loop is CASRDSSGKSSYEQYF. The CDR3 DNA, read in part, is TGTGCCAGCAGAGACTCTAGCGGGAAGAGCTCCTACGAG.

Notes on this clone: The CDR3 end falls 3 residues outside the read, so it is completed with the germline J gene. V and J are TRBV6-2 or TRBV6-3 and TRBJ1-1; D possibly corresponds to TRBD1 (5 bases). Trimming stripped 0 bases from V and 0 bases from J, with 11 bases between. The germline gives CDR1 MNHEY, CDR2 SVGEGT. This CDR3 has 16 amino acids. The DNA read from the CDR3 is TGTGCCAGCAGTTACTCGAGGGCAGGGTTGAACACTGAA. This translates into CASSYSRAGLNTE. The whole CDR3 protein reads CASSYSRAGLNTEAFF.

Notes on this clone: The read gets to within 3 residues of the CDR3 end, and the germline J gene fills in the rest. The V and J genes are TRBV7-3 and TRBJ1-3; D is possibly TRBD1 (6 bases). Trimming took 5 bases from V and 4 from J, leaving 12 bases between them. Germline CDR1 reads SGHTA; CDR2 reads FQGTGA. CDR3 length: 14 amino acids. The CDR3 bases that were read are TGTGCCAGCAGCCCGACAGGTGGAGGAAACACC. Translation: CASSPTGGGNT. The whole CDR3 region reads CASSPTGGGNTIYF.

On this clone: The read halts 3 residues ahead of the CDR3 end, with the missing end drawn from the germline J gene. V gene TRBV7-9 combines with J gene TRBJ1-1; the D gene is possibly TRBD1 (6 bases). Germline CDR1 is SEHNR and CDR2 is FQNEAQ (reference sequence). This CDR3 contains 13 residues. CDR3: CASSLKDRLGAFF. Partial CDR3 DNA: TGTGCCAGCAGCTTAAAGGACAGACTTGGA.

Note on this clone: The observed sequence ends 3 residues before the CDR3 terminus, with the missing tail filled in from the germline J gene. The chain employs TRBV19 and TRBJ2-1, with 13 positions matching TRBD2. Germline CDR1 is LNHDA and CDR2 is SQIVND (reference sequence). The V gene end was trimmed by 3 bases and the J gene end by 7 bases; junction bases not matched to a gene: 3. The CDR3 spans 15 residues. Partial CDR3 DNA: TGTGCCAGTAGTATCGGACTAGCGGGAGTGAATGAG. Its translation is CASSIGLAGVNE. The full CDR3 protein is CASSIGLAGVNEQFF.

For this clone: The missing CDR3 end, 3 residues past where the read stops, is filled in from the germline J gene. The rearrangement links TRBV7-6 to TRBJ2-1, with TRBD2 matching 9 bases. Germline CDR1 reads SGHVS; CDR2 reads FNYEAQ. Unmatched junction bases numbered 8, after V lost 1 base and J lost 4 bases. CDR3 length: 17 residues. Partial CDR3 DNA: TGTGCCAGCAGCTTAGAGAAGAATAGCGGGAGTTACAATGAG. Translated, it gives CASSLEKNSGSYNE. The full CDR3 reads CASSLEKNSGSYNEQFF.

About this clone itself: The sequence runs out 3 residues before the end of the CDR3; the remainder is reconstructed from the germline J gene. The rearrangement uses TRBV20-1 and TRBJ1-5; TRBD1 agrees at 9 bases. The germline V gene encodes CDR1 DFQATT and CDR2 SNEGSKA (reference sequence). J gave up 5 bases and V 1 base, and 3 bases lay outside the gene matches. CDR3 length equals 14 residues. The CDR3 region is CSARGDRADQPQHF. The sequenced part of the CDR3 DNA is TGCAGTGCTAGAGGGGACAGGGCGGATCAGCCC.

A remark on this clone: The read ends 3 residues shy of where the CDR3 ends; the end is completed using the germline J gene. The chain is built from TRBV28 and TRBJ2-7, with TRBD2 matching over 8 bases. CDR1 and CDR2 from the germline V gene are MDHEN and SYDVKM. The length of the CDR3 is 15 residues. The V and J ends lost 5 bases and 0 bases, in that order; junction bases with no gene match: 6. CDR3 residues: CASSPSGSDSYEQYF. The DNA read from the CDR3 is TGTGCCAGCAGTCCTAGCGGGTCGGACTCCTACGAG.